The 8 T cell receptor beta chains in this list originate from one sample, sequenced in a study of glioma-infiltrating T cells after dendritic cell vaccination. Only in-frame clones appear in the TCRdb table, and some are missing; sequencing was by immunoSEQ multiplex PCR. The repertoire holds 49,000 or so clones, with less than 90% as singletons. The sample here was blood, taken before dendritic cell vaccination. These receptors were taken from a human donor with glioblastoma.

The chain combines TRBV4-2 with TRBJ2-3; possible D gene TRBD2, 5 bases. V was clipped by 2 bases and J by 2 bases, with 11 bases between them. Germline V gene lookup returns CDR1 LGHNA and CDR2 YNFKEQ. The CDR3 consists of 15 residues. DNA for the CDR3: TGTGCCAGCAGCCAATGGGCGGGCACCACAGATACGCAGTATTTT. It yields the protein CASSQWAGTTDTQYF.

This chain links TRBV30 with TRBJ2-7, with 7 bases aligning to TRBD1. The CDR3 runs to 13 residues. Germline CDR1 reads GTSNPN; CDR2 reads SVGIG (reference sequence). J lost 2 bases, V lost 1 base, and 2 bases had no gene match. As DNA, the CDR3 is TGTGCCTGGAGTGATGGGACAGCCTACGAGCAGTACTTC. This gives the protein CAWSDGTAYEQYF.

The chain joins TRBV18 to TRBJ2-1, with 7 bases identical to TRBD2. Germline V CDR1 and CDR2: KGHSH, LQKENI. The CDR3 extends over 15 amino acids. V shed 0 bases, J shed 9 bases, and the junction held 8 bases outside the gene matches. The CDR3 protein is CASSPPPAGMGEQFF. In nucleotides, the CDR3 is TGTGCCAGCTCACCACCCCCAGCGGGAATGGGTGAGCAGTTCTTC.

The V and J genes are TRBV7-3 and TRBJ2-2; perhaps TRBD1 as D (6 bases). The CDR3 spans 15 residues. The germline V gene has CDR1 SGHTA and CDR2 FQGTGA. V dropped 1 base and J dropped 2 bases, with 8 bases sitting between them. The CDR3 sequence is CASSLSGGNTGELFF. DNA for the CDR3: TGTGCCAGCAGCTTAAGTGGGGGCAACACCGGGGAGCTGTTTTTT.

This clone turned up a few times. This sequence joins TRBV29-1 and TRBJ2-7, with 8 bases aligning to TRBD1. CDR1 is SQVTM, CDR2 ANQGSEA, per germline. The CDR3 totals 12 residues. V dropped 4 bases and J dropped 2; count of bases not matched to a gene: 1. CDR3 bases: TGCAGCGTTGGGACAGGGACCTACGAGCAGTACTTC. As protein: CSVGTGTYEQYF.

V is TRBV30 and J is TRBJ1-2, with D tentatively TRBD1 (6 bases). The CDR3 consists of 12 residues. Trimming stripped 6 bases from V and 8 bases from J, with 16 bases between. Germline lookup yields CDR1 GTSNPN and CDR2 SVGIG (reference sequence). In DNA, the CDR3 is TGTGCCTGCGGAACAGGGATTCGGGGCTACACCTTC. Translated, it gives CACGTGIRGYTF.

The rearrangement uses TRBV5-1 and TRBJ2-2; a possible D gene is TRBD2 (6 bases). The CDR3 loop spans 18 amino acids. V shed 1 base and J shed 0 bases, with 16 bases lying between them. Germline V gene data show CDR1 as SGHRS and CDR2 as YFSETQ. CDR3 nucleotide sequence: TGCGCCAGCAGCTTGTGGAGCCTGGGGGACTCGAACACCGGGGAGCTGTTTTTT. It codes for CASSLWSLGDSNTGELFF.

By frequency in the sample, this clone is medium-sized. V is TRBV18 and J is TRBJ2-2, with 9 positions matching TRBD2. The CDR3 is 16 residues long. Germline loops: CDR1 KGHSH, CDR2 LQKENI. V lost 2 bases, J lost 2 bases, and 3 bases stayed unmatched. The CDR3 reads CASSPVAGVNTGELFF. DNA of the CDR3: TGTGCCAGCTCACCAGTAGCGGGAGTTAACACCGGGGAGCTGTTTTTT.